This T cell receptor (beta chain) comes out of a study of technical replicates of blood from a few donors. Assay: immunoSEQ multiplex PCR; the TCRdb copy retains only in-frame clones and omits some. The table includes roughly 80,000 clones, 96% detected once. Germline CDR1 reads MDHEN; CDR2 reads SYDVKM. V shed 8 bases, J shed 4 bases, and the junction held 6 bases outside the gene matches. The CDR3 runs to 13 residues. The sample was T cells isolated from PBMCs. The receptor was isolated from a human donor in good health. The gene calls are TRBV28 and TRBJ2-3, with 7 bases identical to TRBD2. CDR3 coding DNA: TGTGCCAGCTGGGAGGGAGGGGCAGATACGCAGTATTTT. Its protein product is CASWEGGADTQYF.